Below are 14 T cell receptor beta chains sequenced from a single sample in a study of breast tumors, draining lymph nodes, adjacent tissues. TCRdb re-derived calls from the multiplex PCR reads in MiXCR, one entry per CDR3 protein. This sample has some 140,000 distinct CDR3 sequences, with approximately 20% found just once. Axillary draining lymph nodes of breast cancer patients supplied the node samples. Sequenced material: axillary lymph node tissue. The source is a female donor with breast cancer. Some clones in this sample may be carry-over from other donors' samples.

This clonotype was found a few times. The chain couples TRBV3-1 to TRBJ1-6, with TRBD1 identical over 8 bases. V shed 2 bases, J shed 8 bases, and the junction held 8 bases outside the gene matches. The CDR3 consists of 16 residues. Germline V gives CDR1 LGHDT, CDR2 YNNKEL (reference sequence). Written as DNA, the CDR3 is TGTGCCAGCAGCCAAAGACAGGGGAGTCGGGATTCACCCCTCCACTTT. Translation: CASSQRQGSRDSPLHF.

This clonotype came up many times. This chain connects TRBV2 to TRBJ1-3, with 9 bases aligning to TRBD1. Trimming took 4 bases from V and 5 from J; bases not matched to a gene: 3. Germline V CDR1 and CDR2: SNHLY, FYNNEI. This CDR3 is built from 14 residues. CDR3 residues: CASSVDRGRNTIYF. CDR3 sequence (DNA): TGTGCCAGCAGTGTGGACAGGGGTAGAAACACCATATATTTT.

This clonotype was picked up many times. The V and J genes are TRBV3-1 and TRBJ2-1; TRBD2 is a possible D gene (6 bases). Looked up from germline, CDR1 is LGHDT and CDR2 is YNNKEL (reference sequence). The CDR3 extends over 15 amino acids. Trimming cost V 5 bases and J 1 base, with 12 bases left between them. CDR3 in amino acids: CASSKLLASYNEQFF. The CDR3, as DNA: TGTGCCAGCAGCAAGTTACTAGCTTCCTACAATGAGCAGTTCTTC.

This clonotype was counted ten times or more. The V and J genes are TRBV20-1 and TRBJ2-3, with a tentative D call TRBD2 (5 bases). The CDR3 covers 15 residues. Germline V lookup: CDR1 DFQATT, CDR2 SNEGSKA (reference sequence). Trimming took off 0 bases at V and 2 bases at J, with 12 bases between the two ends. CDR3 bases: TGCAGTGCTAGAGATTGGGCGGGTAACACAGATACGCAGTATTTT. The encoded protein is CSARDWAGNTDTQYF.

This clonotype appeared many times. The chain is built from TRBV7-8 and TRBJ2-5, with D possibly called TRBD1 or TRBD2 (5 bases each). This CDR3 comprises 15 residues. Deletions cut 5 bases from V and 4 bases from J, with 17 bases between. The germline CDR1 and CDR2 sequences are SGHVS and FQNEAQ. The CDR3 sequence is CASSERGNLGETQYF. DNA for the CDR3: TGTGCCAGCAGCGAGAGGGGCAATTTGGGAGAGACCCAGTACTTC.

Remarks on this clonotype: This may be a read error, as it is one base from a much larger clone. The chain uses TRBV6-2 or TRBV6-3 and TRBJ2-1; 10 bases are a match to TRBD2. CDR3 length equals 12 residues. Germline V lookup: CDR1 MNHEY, CDR2 SVGEGT. Trimming at V came to 7 bases and at J to 15 bases, leaving 9 bases not matched to a gene. For the CDR3, the DNA is TGTGCCAGCACTTCTAGCGGGAGCTTTATGTTCTTC. It codes for CASTSSGSFMFF.

In this sample, this clonotype turned up a few times. A much larger clone is a single base away; this may be a read error. This chain joins TRBV9 and TRBJ2-3; D unclear. The CDR3 has 11 residues. Germline lookup yields CDR1 SGDLS and CDR2 YYNGEE. The CDR3 DNA sequence: TGTGTCAGCAGTGATGGTCCGGCGCAGTATTTT. As protein: CVSSDGPAQYF.

Concerning this clonotype itself: Being one base from a much bigger clone, this may be a read error. The V call is TRBV30, the J call TRBJ2-5, with TRBD2 matching over 9 bases. The CDR3 contains 14 residues. The germline V gene encodes CDR1 GTSNPN and CDR2 SVGIG (reference sequence). The CDR3 DNA sequence: TGTGCCCGGAGTGCGGGACTAGCCCCTGGGACCCAGTACTTC. Encoded protein: CARSAGLAPGTQYF.

This clonotype came up a few times. This chain connects TRBV10-1 to TRBJ2-3, with D possibly being TRBD2 (6 bases). This CDR3 contains 14 residues. V lost 3 bases and J 5 bases, leaving 12 bases between the germline ends. The germline V gene encodes CDR1 WNHNN and CDR2 SYGVQD (reference sequence). The CDR3 DNA sequence: TGCGCCAGCAGTGATACGGGAGCGGGAGATACGCAGTATTTT. Translated: CASSDTGAGDTQYF.

Concerning this clonotype itself: A single base separates this from a much larger clone, so it may be a read error. The chain employs TRBV20-1 and TRBJ2-5, with a possible D match to TRBD2 (6 bases). The CDR3 loop spans 14 amino acids. Germline V gene data show CDR1 as DFQATT and CDR2 as SNEGSKA (reference sequence). CDR3 amino acids: CGARDSAGIETQYF. The CDR3, as DNA: TGCGGTGCTAGAGATTCGGCGGGGATAGAGACCCAGTACTTC.

This clonotype was seen a few times. The chain joins TRBV28 to TRBJ2-1; D may be TRBD2 (6 bases). V was cut by 5 bases and J by 0 bases, with 20 bases left in between. From germline, CDR1 is MDHEN and CDR2 SYDVKM. CDR3 length equals 18 residues. This CDR3 is CASSALPGRGSSYNEQFF. The CDR3 DNA reads TGTGCCAGCAGTGCCCTCCCTGGGCGGGGCAGCTCCTACAATGAGCAGTTCTTC.

The rearrangement joins TRBV5-1 to TRBJ1-2, with 8 bases that match TRBD1. Germline V gene data show CDR1 as SGHRS and CDR2 as YFSETQ. The J segment lost 0 bases and the V segment lost 0 bases, leaving 4 bases of the junction unmatched. The CDR3 is 16 amino acids. CDR3 region: CASSLGQGNPNYGYTF. CDR3 sequence (DNA): TGCGCCAGCAGCTTGGGACAGGGGAATCCTAACTATGGCTACACCTTC.

Comment on this clonotype: The junction departs from the called germline gene at one end, perhaps through a read error. The chain uses TRBV6-2 or TRBV6-3 and TRBJ1-4, with 7 bases identical to TRBD1. This CDR3 is built from 14 residues. Germline assignment: CDR1 MNHEY and CDR2 SVGEGT. DNA of the CDR3: TGTGCCAGCAGACCGACAGGGAAGAATGAAAAACTGGTTTTT. Translated: CASRPTGKNEKLVF.

The sample holds a few counts of this clonotype. A much larger clone differs by one base, so this may be a read error. The V call is TRBV7-2, the J call TRBJ2-7; TRBD2 matches at 12 bases. Germline V gene lookup returns CDR1 SGHTA and CDR2 FQGNSA. The length of the CDR3 is 14 residues. V lost 0 bases and J lost 12; bases outside the gene matches: 6. CDR3 bases: TGTGCCAGCAGCTTAGCGCTAGCGGGAGGGCTACGGTACTTC. Protein product: CASSLALAGGLRYF. Supplemented by reference TRBV7-2 and TRBJ2-7, the full variable domain reads GAGVSQSPSNKVTEKGKDVELRCDPISGHTALYWYRQSLGQGLEFLIYFQGNSAPDKSGLPSDRFSAERTGGSVSTLTIQRTQQEDSAVYLCASSLALAGGLRYFGPGTRLTVT.